The 6 T cell receptor beta chains presented below share a single source sample, sequenced in a study of T cell responses to AZD1222 COVID-19 vaccine. This table comes from immunoSEQ multiplex PCR, and its TCRdb copy is limited to in-frame clones, with some not included. The sample lists some 120,000 clones, just over 85% seen once, with about 8.3% in the top ten. This sample comprised peripheral blood, obtained on day 0 of AZD1222 vaccination. Every receptor here comes from an adult in good health.

The rearrangement links TRBV28 to TRBJ1-5; tentative D call: TRBD1 (5 bases). V lost 1 base, J lost 7 bases, and 11 bases lay in between. This CDR3 region has 14 residues. In germline, CDR1 is MDHEN, CDR2 SYDVKM. The CDR3: CASSLYGGDQPQHF. The CDR3, as DNA: TGTGCCAGCAGTTTATACGGAGGGGACCAGCCCCAGCATTTT. Based on the CDR3 plus reference TRBV28 and TRBJ1-5, the full variable domain is DVKVTQSSRYLVKRTGEKVFLECVQDMDHENMFWYRQDPGLGLRLIYFSYDVKMKEKGDIPEGYSVSREKKERFSLILESASTNQTSMYLCASSLYGGDQPQHFGDGTRLSIL.

This chain uses TRBV21-1 with TRBJ2-3; the table's D call, TRBD1, was not checked against the DNA. TRBV21-1 is classified as a pseudogene. CDR3 size: 18 residues. Here the CDR3 DNA reads TGTGCCAGCAGCCCCGCGGCCTCAGCCAGGGCGAGCACAGATACGCAGTATTTT. Its protein is CASSPAASARASTDTQYF.

This chain joins TRBV30 and TRBJ2-1, with D perhaps matching TRBD2 (6 bases). V was trimmed by 8 bases and J by 13 bases, leaving 15 bases between them. The CDR3 has 10 residues. Germline CDR1 reads GTSNPN; CDR2 reads SVGIG (reference sequence). The CDR3 DNA follows: TGTGCCCGAGGCGGGACGGGACAGTTCTTC. Its protein product is CARGGTGQFF.

The chain links TRBV27 to TRBJ1-1; D may be TRBD1 (6 bases). From germline, CDR1 is MNHEY and CDR2 SMNVEV (reference sequence). This CDR3 contains 14 residues. V dropped 4 bases and J dropped 6 bases, with 15 bases sitting between them. Written as DNA, the CDR3 is TGTGCCAGCAGTTCCTTGGGTGGGGGCGCTGAAGCTTTCTTT. It specifies CASSSLGGGAEAFF.

In this sample, this clone turned up once. The chain combines TRBV5-3 with TRBJ2-7; D is ambiguous. TRBV5-3 is filed as an ORF, its function uncertain. The CDR3 has 14 amino acids. The V and J ends lost 1 base and 0 bases respectively, with 8 bases between them. CDR3 sequence: CARSLLSDSYEQYF. Here the CDR3 DNA reads TGTGCCAGAAGCTTGTTATCAGACTCCTACGAGCAGTACTTC.

The J gene is TRBJ2-7, the V gene TRBV15; 8 nucleotides agree with TRBD1. CDR1 is LNHNV and CDR2 is YYDKDF in the germline V gene (reference sequence). V lost 0 bases and J lost 4; bases outside the gene matches: 5. The CDR3 sequence is 15 residues long. The CDR3 reads CATSREKRQGYEQYF. Written as DNA, the CDR3 is TGTGCCACCAGCAGAGAGAAGAGACAGGGGTACGAGCAGTACTTC.